These 32 T cell receptor beta chains share one sample of origin, sequenced in a study of shared clonotypes between healthy human individuals. Generated by immunoSEQ multiplex PCR, the TCRdb table keeps only in-frame clones and is missing some. Here the sample spans fewer than 3 million clones, 92% being singletons. Sequencing input: naive CD4+ T cells from PBMCs. Subset described: CD45RA+ positively selected. These receptor sequences come from a man in his late teens or twenties in good health. Some clones in this sample may be carry-over from other donors' samples.

CDR3 DNA: TGTGCCAGCTCACCACCTAGCGGGAGGGCCAATGAGCAGTTCTTC. Its translation: CASSPPSGRANEQFF. The chain employs TRBV18 and TRBJ2-1, with TRBD2 matching 11 bases. Trimming took 0 bases from V and 6 from J; bases not matched to a gene: 1. This CDR3 has 15 residues. Germline CDR1 KGHSH, CDR2 LQKENI. The complete variable domain, with remaining parts taken from reference TRBV18 and TRBJ2-1, reads NAGVMQNPRHLVRRRGQEARLRCSPMKGHSHVYWYRQLPEEGLKFMVYLQKENIIDESGMPKERFSAEFPKEGPSILRIQQVVRGDSAAYFCASSPPSGRANEQFFGPGTRLTVL.

This chain uses TRBV4-1 with TRBJ1-2; the D is unclear. Per germline, CDR1 MGHRA and CDR2 YSYEKL. The CDR3 is 16 amino acids. V was clipped by 4 bases and J by 5 bases, with 20 bases between them. The CDR3 nucleotides are TGCGCCAGCAGCCCGACGGGCAGCCGAAGCTCTTATGGCTACACCTTC. It yields the protein CASSPTGSRSSYGYTF.

V gene TRBV19 combines with J gene TRBJ2-2, with D unresolved. Germline CDR1 is LNHDA and CDR2 is SQIVND (reference sequence). V dropped 6 bases and J dropped 1 base, with 12 bases sitting between them. The CDR3 length is 15 residues. The CDR3 nucleotides are TGTGCCAGTAGGACCGGGCAACTGAACACCGGGGAGCTGTTTTTT. Translated, it gives CASRTGQLNTGELFF.

This chain's CDR3 is CASSRTPGTVNTEAFF. DNA for the CDR3: TGTGCCAGCAGCAGAACCCCCGGGACAGTGAACACTGAAGCTTTCTTT. The chain carries TRBV13 and TRBJ1-1, with TRBD1 identical over 7 bases. The J segment lost 0 bases and the V segment lost 5 bases, leaving 9 bases of the junction unmatched. CDR1 is PRHDT and CDR2 is FYEKMQ in the germline V gene (reference sequence). This CDR3 comprises 16 residues. Variable domain in full (rest from reference TRBV13 and TRBJ1-1): AAGVIQSPRHLIKEKRETATLKCYPIPRHDTVYWYQQGPGQDPQFLISFYEKMQSDKGSIPDRFSAQQFSDYHSELNMSSLELGDSALYFCASSRTPGTVNTEAFFGQGTRLTVV.

The chain couples TRBV7-9 to TRBJ1-5, with D uncertain. The CDR3 consists of 14 residues. Trimming removed 5 bases at V and 0 bases at J, with 8 bases between. Germline assignment: CDR1 SEHNR and CDR2 FQNEAQ (reference sequence). CDR3 amino acids: CASSADNSNQPQHF. CDR3 nucleotides: TGTGCCAGCAGCGCTGATAATAGCAATCAGCCCCAGCATTTT.

V gene TRBV6-1 combines with J gene TRBJ1-2; D is ambiguous. This CDR3 contains 13 residues. Per the germline V gene, CDR1 is MNHNS and CDR2 is SASEGT. V lost 5 bases, J lost 8 bases, and 15 bases lay in between. For the CDR3, the DNA is TGTGCCAGCAGTTCCGGAGTAGTGGGGGGCTACACCTTC. This translates into CASSSGVVGGYTF.

The J gene is TRBJ2-2, the V gene TRBV10-3; 10 bases match TRBD2. The CDR3 is 16 amino acids. The V segment lost 4 bases and the J segment 6 bases; nucleotides outside the gene matches: 8. Germline V gives CDR1 ENHRY, CDR2 SYGVKD. CDR3 in amino acids: CAISGTDLAGAGELFF. CDR3 nucleotides: TGTGCCATCAGTGGGACCGACCTAGCGGGAGCCGGGGAGCTGTTTTTT.

CDR3 loop: CASSISGGSTDTQYF. CDR3 in DNA: TGTGCCAGCAGCATTAGCGGAGGTAGCACAGATACGCAGTATTTT. This rearrangement joins TRBV9 to TRBJ2-3, with D tentatively TRBD2 (6 bases). CDR1 SGDLS and CDR2 YYNGEE come from the germline V gene. The CDR3 length is 15 residues. Trimming pared 4 bases from V and 0 bases from J, leaving 12 bases between.

The rearrangement uses TRBV5-4 and TRBJ2-7, with 8 bases matching TRBD2. With 4 bases clipped from V and 2 bases from J, the junction kept 14 bases outside the gene matches. Germline assignment: CDR1 SGHNT and CDR2 YYREEE (reference sequence). The CDR3 runs 17 residues. CDR3 DNA sequence: TGTGCCAGCAGCCCGATCCCAAACAGCGGGAGCCCCTACGAGCAGTACTTC. Residues: CASSPIPNSGSPYEQYF.

The gene calls are TRBV25-1 and TRBJ2-5, with D hard to call. With the DNA end fitting TRBJ2-7 better, the J assignment may be wrong. This CDR3 has 11 amino acids. Germline assignment: CDR1 MGHDK and CDR2 SYGVNS. The CDR3 coding sequence is TGTGCCAGCAGCTCCCTCTACGAGCAGTACTTC. Translating gives CASSSLYEQYF.

With regard to this clone: Distinct nucleotide sequences in the sample also encode this CDR3. The rearrangement uses TRBV7-3 and TRBJ2-3; weak D call: TRBD1 (5 bases). Germline-derived CDR1 and CDR2 are SGHTA and FQGTGA. The length of the CDR3 is 14 residues. Deletions cut 2 bases from V and 2 bases from J, with 8 bases between. Here the CDR3 reads CASSLLGDTDTQYF. In DNA, the CDR3 is TGTGCCAGCAGCTTATTAGGGGACACAGATACGCAGTATTTT.

This clone was found a few times. In the same sample, other DNA sequences code for this CDR3. The chain has TRBV18 and TRBJ1-1; the D is unclear. The ends were cut back, 3 bases at V and 3 bases at J, with 8 bases in the middle. The CDR3 extends over 13 amino acids. CDR1 and CDR2 (germline): KGHSH, LQKENI. CDR3 residues: CASSPRPDTEAFF. Here the CDR3 DNA reads TGTGCCAGCTCACCTCGCCCAGACACTGAAGCTTTCTTT.

This clone was recorded only once. The chain couples TRBV9 to TRBJ2-5; 8 bases align to TRBD1. Losses at the gene ends were 4 bases for V and 4 bases for J; bases not matched to a gene: 3. This CDR3 region has 13 residues. The germline V gene has CDR1 SGDLS and CDR2 YYNGEE. The CDR3 here is CASSFRGLETQYF. CDR3 coding DNA: TGTGCCAGCAGCTTCAGGGGGCTAGAGACCCAGTACTTC.

The chain links TRBV30 to TRBJ2-1; 7 nucleotides align to TRBD2. This CDR3 has 13 residues. V dropped 8 bases and J dropped 5; count of bases not matched to a gene: 9. CDR1 is GTSNPN and CDR2 is SVGIG in the germline V gene (reference sequence). The chain's CDR3 is CANRDYPNNEQFF. CDR3 DNA: TGTGCCAACCGGGACTACCCGAACAATGAGCAGTTCTTC.

The chain joins TRBV5-1 to TRBJ2-1; D may be TRBD2 (6 bases). The CDR3 runs 17 residues. Trimming took 5 bases from V and 3 from J, leaving 21 bases between them. CDR1 and CDR2 from the germline V gene are SGHRS and YFSETQ. The CDR3 sequence: CASRPFGRERGYNEQFF. The CDR3 bases are TGCGCCAGCAGACCGTTCGGGAGAGAACGAGGCTACAATGAGCAGTTCTTC.

The chain couples TRBV7-2 to TRBJ1-4, with 8 nucleotides matching TRBD1. CDR3 length: 14 residues. Losses at the gene ends were 2 bases for V and 8 bases for J; bases not matched to a gene: 4. Germline CDR1 and CDR2: SGHTA and FQGNSA. The CDR3 DNA reads TGTGCCAGCAGCTTATCCAGGGGGCTGGAAAAACTGTTTTTT. This encodes CASSLSRGLEKLFF.

This sequence joins TRBV7-3 and TRBJ2-1, with unresolved D. CDR1 is SGHTA and CDR2 is FQGTGA in the germline V gene. The ends were cut back, 5 bases at V and 5 bases at J, with 10 bases in the middle. The CDR3 spans 13 residues. For the CDR3, the DNA is TGTGCCAGCAGCCCAACAGCCAACAATGAGCAGTTCTTC. This codes for CASSPTANNEQFF.

The chain joins TRBV6-5 to TRBJ1-4, with 7 bases lining up with TRBD1. This CDR3 spans 14 amino acids. The J segment lost 8 bases and the V segment lost 6 bases, leaving 9 bases of the junction unmatched. From germline, CDR1 is MNHEY and CDR2 SVGAGI. The CDR3 is CASSSTGVREKLFF. DNA for the CDR3: TGTGCCAGCAGCTCCACAGGGGTTAGGGAAAAACTGTTTTTT.

V and J are TRBV10-1 and TRBJ2-7; D ambiguous. The germline V gene has CDR1 WNHNN and CDR2 SYGVQD (reference sequence). This CDR3 has 14 amino acids. The V end was cut by 2 bases, the J end by 0 bases, with 8 bases between. CDR3 sequence: CASSEGWTSYEQYF. The CDR3 bases are TGCGCCAGCAGTGAGGGGTGGACCTCCTACGAGCAGTACTTC.

The chain recombines TRBV7-2 with TRBJ1-3; 7 bases agree with TRBD1. CDR3 length equals 17 residues. Germline assignment: CDR1 SGHTA and CDR2 FQGNSA. V trimming: 4 bases; J trimming: 2 bases; junction bases outside the gene matches: 11. The CDR3 protein is CASSSDRVRTTGNTIYF. DNA for the CDR3: TGTGCCAGCAGCTCCGACAGGGTACGGACAACTGGAAACACCATATATTTT.

The V gene is TRBV28, the J gene TRBJ2-1; TRBD1 aligns across 10 bases. This CDR3 has 15 residues. V shed 5 bases, J shed 5 bases, and the junction held 6 bases outside the gene matches. The germline gives CDR1 MDHEN, CDR2 SYDVKM. The CDR3 loop reads CASSAAGQGHNEQFF. For the CDR3, the DNA is TGTGCCAGCAGTGCGGCGGGACAGGGGCACAATGAGCAGTTCTTC. Combining the CDR3 with reference TRBV28 and TRBJ2-1 gives the whole variable domain DVKVTQSSRYLVKRTGEKVFLECVQDMDHENMFWYRQDPGLGLRLIYFSYDVKMKEKGDIPEGYSVSREKKERFSLILESASTNQTSMYLCASSAAGQGHNEQFFGPGTRLTVL.

The V call is TRBV2, the J call TRBJ1-6, with 7 bases that match TRBD1. Unmatched junction bases numbered 9, after V lost 7 bases and J lost 9 bases. This CDR3 comprises 14 residues. Germline CDR1 SNHLY, CDR2 FYNNEI. CDR3 residues: CASIGDRVGSPLHF. As DNA, the CDR3 is TGTGCCAGCATTGGGGACAGAGTCGGTTCACCCCTCCACTTT.

The genes are TRBV5-4 and TRBJ2-2; TRBD2 aligns across 8 bases. The CDR3 runs 16 residues. Losses at the gene ends were 4 bases for V and 0 bases for J; bases not matched to a gene: 5. Germline CDR1 and CDR2: SGHNT and YYREEE (reference sequence). CDR3 DNA sequence: TGTGCCAGCAGCATAGGACTAGCCACGAACACCGGGGAGCTGTTTTTT. Protein sequence: CASSIGLATNTGELFF.

This rearrangement joins TRBV6-5 to TRBJ2-1, with D uncertain. Per the germline V gene, CDR1 is MNHEY and CDR2 is SVGAGI. There are 11 residues in the CDR3. The germline V and J ends were trimmed by 10 bases and 4 bases, with 8 bases remaining between them. The CDR3 loop reads CATAAYNEQFF. CDR3 sequence (DNA): TGTGCCACGGCAGCTTACAATGAGCAGTTCTTC.

V is TRBV11-2 and J is TRBJ2-3; D is unresolved. This CDR3 has 14 amino acids. Deletions cut 6 bases from V and 0 bases from J, with 10 bases between. Germline V CDR1 and CDR2: SGHAT, FQNNGV. The DNA for the CDR3 is TGTGCCAGCAGTCAACTACTTAGCACAGATACGCAGTATTTT. It translates to CASSQLLSTDTQYF.

V usage is TRBV28 and J usage is TRBJ2-7; TRBD2 aligns across 13 bases. V shed 3 bases and J 3 bases; nucleotides not matched to a gene: 14. Germline lookup yields CDR1 MDHEN and CDR2 SYDVKM. The CDR3 has 19 amino acids. As DNA, the CDR3 is TGTGCCAGCAGTTTGGGGATTCCGGGACTAGCGGGATGGGACTACGAGCAGTACTTC. This sequence encodes CASSLGIPGLAGWDYEQYF. The whole variable domain, filled in from reference TRBV28 and TRBJ2-7, reads DVKVTQSSRYLVKRTGEKVFLECVQDMDHENMFWYRQDPGLGLRLIYFSYDVKMKEKGDIPEGYSVSREKKERFSLILESASTNQTSMYLCASSLGIPGLAGWDYEQYFGPGTRLTVT.

In regard to this clone: Other DNA sequences in this sample translate to the same CDR3. V gene TRBV30 combines with J gene TRBJ2-7, with D uncertain. Looked up from germline, CDR1 is GTSNPN and CDR2 is SVGIG (reference sequence). This CDR3 region has 11 residues. Deletions cut 4 bases from V and 1 base from J, with 5 bases between. The CDR3 protein is CAWTGSYEQYF. The DNA of the CDR3 is TGTGCCTGGACAGGATCCTACGAGCAGTACTTC.

The chain is built from TRBV12-5 and TRBJ1-5; D is unclear. The germline V and J ends were trimmed by 9 bases and 3 bases, with 12 bases remaining between them. The length of the CDR3 is 13 residues. Germline V gene sequence: CDR1 LGHNT, CDR2 FRNRAP. The CDR3 DNA reads TGTGCTAGCTCTTTCAGTAACAATCAGCCCCAGCATTTT. It codes for CASSFSNNQPQHF.

Written as DNA, the CDR3 is TGTGCCAGCACTAGCGTGTACGAGCAGTACTTC. This sequence encodes CASTSVYEQYF. The rearrangement uses TRBV6-1 and TRBJ2-7, with D maybe TRBD2 (6 bases). V was cut by 7 bases and J by 4 bases, with 8 bases left in between. The CDR3 extends over 11 amino acids. CDR1 MNHNS and CDR2 SASEGT come from the germline V gene.

The chain combines TRBV7-3 with TRBJ2-5; D is possibly TRBD1 or TRBD2 (6 bases each). Trimming took off 2 bases at V and 7 bases at J, with 14 bases between the two ends. Germline lookup yields CDR1 SGHTA and CDR2 FQGTGA. CDR3 length: 14 amino acids. CDR3 in DNA: TGTGCCAGCAGCTTAGGGGGGCCCCCGGGGACCCAGTACTTC. It specifies CASSLGGPPGTQYF.

The genes are TRBV29-1 and TRBJ2-3; tentative D call: TRBD2 (7 bases). Trimming pared 6 bases from V and 0 bases from J, leaving 16 bases between. The CDR3 loop spans 15 amino acids. Per germline, CDR1 SQVTM and CDR2 ANQGSEA. The CDR3 DNA sequence: TGCAGCGTGGGGGCAGGGACTACTAGCACAGATACGCAGTATTTT. This codes for CSVGAGTTSTDTQYF.

The chain has TRBV7-6 and TRBJ2-5; D gene uncertain. From germline, CDR1 is SGHVS and CDR2 FNYEAQ. V was pared by 1 base and J by 4 bases, with 4 bases between. The CDR3 totals 12 residues. CDR3 region: CASSLDGETQYF. In nucleotides, the CDR3 is TGTGCCAGCAGCTTAGATGGAGAGACCCAGTACTTC.